These T cell receptor beta chains were read from a single sample in a study of blood T cell repertoires in COVID-19. Assay: immunoSEQ multiplex PCR; the TCRdb copy retains only in-frame clones and omits some. Found here are under 200,000 clones, approximately 80% of them singletons; the top ten hold around 0.93%. Sequencing input: peripheral blood. The source is a man aged 55-75 years with COVID-19, enrolled during active disease. Both conserved end residues are part of each CDR3. The D gene is left open where the match is weak. Expanded clones get a size class; other rows say once, few or many, or leave the size out.

CDR3 protein	CDR3 DNA	D gene	J gene	V gene	clone size
CASRMSFNQPQHF	TGTGCCAGCAGAATGTCTTTTAATCAGCCCCAGCATTTT	.	TRBJ1-5	TRBV27	.
CASSLGTVLFRETQYF	TGTGCCAGCAGTCTCGGCACAGTCCTGTTTAGAGAGACCCAGTACTTC	.	TRBJ2-5	TRBV6-6	.
CASSRQGSNEKLFF	TGTGCCAGCAGCCGACAGGGTTCTAATGAAAAACTGTTTTTT	TRBD1	TRBJ1-4	TRBV6-5	few
CARAGQGIHEQYF	TGTGCCAGGGCCGGACAGGGGATCCACGAGCAGTACTTC	TRBD1	TRBJ2-7	TRBV6-5	few
CAWSVLQGYTEAFF	TGTGCCTGGAGTGTACTGCAGGGCTACACTGAAGCTTTCTTT	.	TRBJ1-1	TRBV30	.
CASSRDRGPLGTEAFF	TGTGCCAGTAGCAGGGACAGGGGCCCCTTGGGCACTGAAGCTTTCTTT	TRBD1	TRBJ1-1	TRBV19	.
CASSIAQGANNYGYTF	TGTGCCAGTAGTATAGCGCAGGGGGCCAATAACTATGGCTACACCTTC	TRBD1	TRBJ1-2	TRBV19	.
CASSYLTSGAQRYEQYF	TGTGCCAGCAGTTACTTGACTAGCGGGGCCCAGAGGTACGAGCAGTACTTC	TRBD2	TRBJ2-7	TRBV6-2/TRBV6-3	.
CASSPRQTNTGELFF	TGTGCCAGCTCACCACGGCAGACGAACACCGGGGAGCTGTTTTTT	.	TRBJ2-2	TRBV18	.
CASSPRTSPARGDEQFF	TGTGCCAGCAGTCCCAGGACTAGCCCAGCGAGAGGGGATGAGCAGTTCTTC	TRBD2	TRBJ2-1	TRBV6-6	.
CASRSWARTEAFF	TGTGCCAGCCGATCTTGGGCCCGGACTGAAGCTTTCTTT	.	TRBJ1-1	TRBV6-5	.
CASRLGKRQGDNYGYTF	TGTGCAAGTCGCTTAGGAAAGAGACAGGGGGATAACTATGGCTACACCTTC	.	TRBJ1-2	TRBV12-2	.
CASSLGTDTEAFF	TGTGCCAGCAGTCTGGGGACAGACACTGAAGCTTTCTTT	TRBD1	TRBJ1-1	TRBV6-2/TRBV6-3	.
CASRRGGRDEKLFF	TGTGCCAGCAGGCGGGGGGGGAGGGATGAAAAACTGTTTTTT	.	TRBJ1-4	TRBV4-2	.
CAIRRGEGELFF	TGTGCCATCAGACGAGGAGAGGGGGAGCTGTTTTTT	.	TRBJ2-2	TRBV10-3	.
CASSDQQGGPYNSPLHF	TGCGCCAGCAGTGATCAACAGGGGGGCCCCTATAATTCACCCCTCCACTTT	TRBD1	TRBJ1-6	TRBV10-2	.
CASRGGLAITGELFF	TGTGCCAGCAGGGGGGGACTAGCAATCACCGGGGAGCTGTTTTTT	TRBD2	TRBJ2-2	TRBV3-1/TRBV3-2	.
CASGKREFTGELFF	TGTGCCAGTGGGAAGCGGGAGTTCACCGGGGAGCTGTTTTTT	TRBD2	TRBJ2-2	TRBV6-6	.
CASSSQGGGYTF	TGTGCCAGCAGTTCGCAGGGGGGAGGCTACACCTTC	TRBD1	TRBJ1-2	TRBV6-5	.
CAWAPGLEDTQYF	TGTGCCTGGGCCCCAGGGTTGGAAGATACGCAGTATTTT	.	TRBJ2-3	TRBV30	once
CASPIHSLAYEQYF	TGTGCCAGCCCTATACATTCGTTAGCTTACGAGCAGTACTTC	.	TRBJ2-7	TRBV19	.
CASGPGTSTNEKLFF	TGTGCTAGTGGCCCTGGGACATCAACTAATGAAAAACTGTTTTTT	.	TRBJ1-4	TRBV12-5	few
CASSLSDRPGEQYF	TGTGCCAGCAGCTTATCGGACAGACCCGGCGAGCAGTACTTC	.	TRBJ2-7	TRBV7-9	few
CASSFGDRVNSAFF	TGTGCCAGCAGTTTTGGGGACAGGGTAAACTCGGCTTTCTTT	TRBD1	TRBJ1-1	TRBV28	.
CASSRQAPSGNTIYF	TGTGCCAGCAGTCGTCAGGCCCCCTCTGGAAACACCATATATTTT	.	TRBJ1-3	TRBV28	.
CASSPQGDSPLHF	TGTGCCAGCTCACCGCAGGGTGATTCACCCCTCCACTTT	.	TRBJ1-6	TRBV18	.
CASSPNQGAEKLFF	TGTGCCAGCTCACCAAACCAGGGCGCGGAAAAACTGTTTTTT	.	TRBJ1-4	TRBV18	.
CATTENTEAFF	TGTGCTACGACAGAGAACACTGAAGCTTTCTTT	.	TRBJ1-1	TRBV5-4	.
CAWSVRGRPGELFF	TGTGCCTGGAGTGTACGGGGGAGACCCGGGGAGCTGTTTTTT	.	TRBJ2-2	TRBV30	.
CASRIDRVEAFF	TGTGCCAGTCGTATAGACAGGGTTGAAGCTTTCTTT	TRBD1	TRBJ1-1	TRBV2	.
CASSSAGVNTGELFF	TGTGCCAGCAGCTCAGCGGGGGTGAACACCGGGGAGCTGTTTTTT	TRBD2	TRBJ2-2	TRBV11-3	.
CASSLVGHTYEQYF	TGCGCCAGCAGCTTGGTGGGACATACCTACGAGCAGTACTTC	.	TRBJ2-7	TRBV5-1	.
CASRDRAGGSTDTQYF	TGTGCCAGCAGAGACCGAGCGGGAGGAAGTACAGATACGCAGTATTTT	TRBD2	TRBJ2-3	TRBV28	.
CASSLASWGPEAFF	TGCGCCAGCAGCTTGGCTAGTTGGGGCCCTGAAGCTTTCTTT	.	TRBJ1-1	TRBV5-1	.
CASSAQGYYGYTF	TGTGCCAGCAGCGCACAGGGCTACTATGGCTACACCTTC	.	TRBJ1-2	TRBV9	.
CASSYYHHPTDNYGYTF	TGTGCCAGCAGTTACTACCATCACCCGACAGACAACTATGGCTACACCTTC	.	TRBJ1-2	TRBV6-2/TRBV6-3	.
CASSLQGPTDTQYF	TGTGCCAGCAGCTTGCAGGGCCCCACAGATACGCAGTATTTT	.	TRBJ2-3	TRBV5-4	.
CASSLAAGPAQPQHF	TGTGCCAGCAGCTTAGCGGCAGGGCCGGCTCAGCCCCAGCATTTT	.	TRBJ1-5	TRBV7-2	.
CASSRRGETYEQYF	TGTGCCAGCAGCCGCCGGGGGGAGACCTACGAGCAGTACTTC	TRBD2	TRBJ2-7	TRBV3-1/TRBV3-2	.
CATRVGEGCQGNTIYF	TGTGCCACCAGGGTAGGAGAAGGCTGTCAGGGAAACACCATATATTTT	.	TRBJ1-3	TRBV24-1	.
CASSITATGTGYGYTF	TGTGCCAGTAGTATAACTGCGACAGGGACGGGGTATGGCTACACCTTC	TRBD1	TRBJ1-2	TRBV19	few
CASSFDRNPNYGYTF	TGTGCCAGCAGCTTTGACAGGAACCCTAACTATGGCTACACCTTC	.	TRBJ1-2	TRBV11-2	once
CASSGDSSRTDTQYF	TGTGCCAGCAGCGGAGACAGCTCGCGCACAGATACGCAGTATTTT	.	TRBJ2-3	TRBV9	.
CASSRGTEAFF	TGTGCCAGCAGCCGGGGAACTGAAGCTTTCTTT	.	TRBJ1-1	TRBV5-5	.
CASSPRDTGELFF	TGTGCCAGCAGCCCCCGAGACACCGGGGAGCTGTTTTTT	.	TRBJ2-2	TRBV9	.
CASSLVFSGNTIYF	TGTGCCAGCAGCTTAGTATTCTCTGGAAACACCATATATTTT	.	TRBJ1-3	TRBV7-8	.
CASSYSPGPNQPQHF	TGTGCCAGCAGTTACTCGCCAGGCCCAAATCAGCCCCAGCATTTT	.	TRBJ1-5	TRBV6-2/TRBV6-3	.
CASITGTGFNTEAFF	TGTGCCAGCATTACCGGGACAGGGTTCAACACTGAAGCTTTCTTT	TRBD1	TRBJ1-1	TRBV28	.
CASSDSRDRESPLHF	TGTGCCAGCAGTGATTCTCGGGACAGGGAATCACCCCTCCACTTT	TRBD1	TRBJ1-6	TRBV7-9	.
CASIRGSGGTEAFF	TGTGCCAGCATCCGAGGATCGGGAGGCACTGAAGCTTTCTTT	.	TRBJ1-1	TRBV6-5	.
CASGLVTGASGYTF	TGTGCTAGTGGTTTGGTAACAGGGGCGAGTGGCTACACCTTC	TRBD1	TRBJ1-2	TRBV12-5	.
CAASRGPQGGQYF	TGTGCCGCCAGCAGAGGGCCTCAAGGGGGCCAGTACTTC	.	TRBJ2-5	TRBV15	.
CASSRISRQGTTEAFF	TGCGCCAGCAGCCGGATCTCCCGACAGGGGACGACTGAAGCTTTCTTT	TRBD1	TRBJ1-1	TRBV5-1	.